This TCR beta chain stems from a study of T-cell memory formation after mild COVID-19. MiXCR, applied by TCRdb to the 5' RACE reads, yields one record per CDR3 protein. The repertoire holds about 560,000 distinct CDR3 sequences, with roughly 20% as singletons. The CDR3 loop spans 16 amino acids. Germline-derived CDR1 and CDR2 are MNHNY and SVGAGI (reference sequence). J gave up 5 bases and V 5 bases, and 4 bases lay outside the gene matches. The chain joins TRBV6-6 to TRBJ2-2; 14 bases are a match to TRBD2. The TCR was taken from an adult woman who had mild COVID-19 (a few samples of this study predate the infection). Cell type and time point are not known. Sample: PBMCs or a T cell subset sorted from them (not recorded which). CDR3 amino acids: CASSGTSGGSTGELFF. CDR3 DNA sequence: TGTGCCAGCAGTGGGACTAGCGGGGGATCAACCGGGGAGCTGTTTTTT.